Included here is one T cell receptor (beta chain) sequence, with context. TCRdb's table, derived via immunoSEQ multiplex PCR, lists solely in-frame clones and lacks some. The sample lists tens of thousands of clones, about 85% seen once, with 3% to 4.5% in the top ten. The V gene lost 6 bases and the J gene lost 3 bases, with 15 bases spanning the gap. The CDR3 sequence is 13 residues long. In germline, CDR1 is SQVTM, CDR2 ANQGSEA. This record comes from a study of T cell responses to AZD1222 COVID-19 vaccine. The rearrangement links TRBV29-1 to TRBJ2-7, with D possibly matching TRBD1 (6 bases). The clonotype originates from an adult in good health. The source material was peripheral blood, sampled on day 0 of AZD1222 vaccination. This CDR3 reads CSVTGQGSYEQYF. The CDR3 DNA is TGCAGCGTGACGGGGCAGGGGAGCTACGAGCAGTACTTC.